Presented here are 18 T cell receptor beta chains from one specimen sequenced in a study of shared clonotypes between healthy human individuals. Generated by immunoSEQ multiplex PCR, the TCRdb table keeps only in-frame clones and is missing some. The sample carries some 1,100,000 clones, around 82% recorded once. The sample taken for sequencing was memory CD4+ T cells from PBMCs. As for subset: CD45RA-negative fraction. The receptor set was obtained from a man aged 18 to 29 in good health. Some clones in this sample may be carry-over from other donors' samples.

V and J are TRBV10-1 and TRBJ1-4; no clear D gene. The CDR3 sequence is 11 residues long. The V end was cut by 8 bases, the J end by 8 bases, with 9 bases between. Germline V gene data show CDR1 as WNHNN and CDR2 as SYGVQD (reference sequence). DNA of the CDR3: TGCGCCAGCGCTTCTACCGAAAAACTGTTTTTT. Protein: CASASTEKLFF.

About this clone itself: A much bigger clone sits one base away, suggesting this may be a read error. Other nucleotide sequences in the sample specify the same CDR3. CDR3 coding DNA: TGTGCCAGCAGTTTATCGGGCCAAGAGACCCAGTACTTC. Amino acid sequence: CASSLSGQETQYF. The rearrangement joins TRBV28 to TRBJ2-5; D unclear. Trimming left V 1 base short and J 1 base short, with 4 bases between. The germline gives CDR1 MDHEN, CDR2 SYDVKM. The CDR3 is 13 amino acids.

This chain links TRBV28 with TRBJ2-5, with 9 bases fitting TRBD2. The CDR3 has 14 residues. The junction had 6 bases not matched to a gene; V was cut back by 5 bases and J by 5 bases. CDR1 and CDR2 from the germline V gene are MDHEN and SYDVKM. CDR3 sequence: CASSIAGDWETQYF. For the CDR3, the DNA is TGTGCCAGCAGTATAGCGGGAGATTGGGAGACCCAGTACTTC.

The chain has TRBV5-1 and TRBJ2-1; a weak D match, TRBD1 (6 bases). CDR1 SGHRS and CDR2 YFSETQ come from the germline V gene. The V end lost 7 bases, the J end lost 4 bases, and 9 bases lay between the germline ends. The CDR3 consists of 12 residues. The CDR3 DNA is TGCGCCAGCGGGGGCAATTACAATGAGCAGTTCTTC. Translated, it gives CASGGNYNEQFF.

This rearrangement joins TRBV18 to TRBJ1-4; D remains unclear. V dropped 1 base and J dropped 0 bases, with 6 bases sitting between them. The germline CDR1 and CDR2 sequences are KGHSH and LQKENI. This CDR3 spans 15 amino acids. CDR3 protein: CASSPRDATNEKLFF. The CDR3 DNA reads as TGTGCCAGCTCACCACGGGATGCAACTAATGAAAAACTGTTTTTT.

In this sample, this clone turned up once. The chain has TRBV4-1 and TRBJ1-5, with TRBD1 matching 10 bases. J gave up 5 bases and V 4 bases, and 5 bases lay outside the gene matches. Germline CDR1 MGHRA, CDR2 YSYEKL. The CDR3 totals 15 residues. CDR3 DNA: TGCGCCAGCAGCCCTCCGGGACAGGGGTATCAGCCCCAGCATTTT. Translated, it gives CASSPPGQGYQPQHF.

The rearrangement joins TRBV10-3 to TRBJ2-1; 8 nucleotides line up with TRBD2. This CDR3 region has 14 residues. Germline V gives CDR1 ENHRY, CDR2 SYGVKD. The J segment lost 5 bases and the V segment lost 3 bases, leaving 3 bases of the junction unmatched. The CDR3 DNA reads as TGTGCCATCAGTGAACTAGCGGTTAACAATGAGCAGTTCTTC. It codes for CAISELAVNNEQFF.

This chain connects TRBV28 to TRBJ2-7, with 11 bases matching TRBD1. The CDR3 length is 15 residues. Germline CDR1 and CDR2: MDHEN and SYDVKM. Unmatched junction bases numbered 5, after V lost 1 base and J lost 6 bases. The CDR3 region has the DNA TGTGCCAGCAGTTTATTCTCGGGGACAGGGGGCGAGCAGTACTTC. Encoded protein: CASSLFSGTGGEQYF.

This sequence joins TRBV4-1 and TRBJ1-3; tentatively, D is TRBD1 (5 bases). The ends were cut back, 0 bases at V and 8 bases at J, with 20 bases in the middle. The CDR3 covers 17 residues. Germline lookup yields CDR1 MGHRA and CDR2 YSYEKL. CDR3 nucleotide sequence: TGCGCCAGCAGCCAAGATTTGGCCGCAGGGAGCCTTGACACCATATATTTT. This codes for CASSQDLAAGSLDTIYF.

Notes on this clone: This CDR3 is also generated by other DNA sequences in the sample. The chain recombines TRBV18 with TRBJ2-5; no definite D call. Germline V CDR1 and CDR2: KGHSH, LQKENI. The CDR3 loop spans 12 amino acids. V lost 2 bases and J 0 bases, leaving 1 base between the germline ends. This chain's CDR3 is CASSPNQETQYF. The CDR3 coding sequence is TGTGCCAGCTCACCAAACCAAGAGACCCAGTACTTC.

The chain joins TRBV7-9 to TRBJ2-1, with D possibly being TRBD2 (5 bases). The CDR3 loop spans 12 amino acids. Looked up from germline, CDR1 is SEHNR and CDR2 is FQNEAQ (reference sequence). Trimming took 3 bases from V and 10 from J, leaving 10 bases between them. CDR3 in DNA: TGTGCCAGCAGCTTCCGGGATGGCGAGCAGTTCTTC. Translation: CASSFRDGEQFF.

The rearrangement links TRBV27 to TRBJ2-3; the D gene is possibly TRBD2 (6 bases). CDR1 and CDR2 (germline): MNHEY, SMNVEV (reference sequence). The CDR3 has 15 amino acids. Trimming shortened V by 4 bases and J by 2 bases, and 13 bases separated the two germline ends. CDR3: CASSWTIGLTDTQYF. In nucleotides, the CDR3 is TGTGCCAGCAGTTGGACTATTGGGCTCACAGATACGCAGTATTTT.

The sample holds a few counts of this clone. The V and J genes are TRBV18 and TRBJ2-3; D is possibly TRBD2 (6 bases). The germline V gene encodes CDR1 KGHSH and CDR2 LQKENI. The germline V and J ends were trimmed by 5 bases and 10 bases, with 16 bases remaining between them. The CDR3 is 13 amino acids. The DNA of the CDR3 is TGTGCCAGCTCAATGGCGGAGGGTCGGGCGCAGTATTTT. Translated, it gives CASSMAEGRAQYF.

This clone was observed a single time. The genes are TRBV5-4 and TRBJ1-4, with D unresolved. This CDR3 contains 17 residues. Between the trimmed V and J ends, which lost 0 bases and 0 bases, there was a span of 12 bases. Germline CDR1 reads SGHNT; CDR2 reads YYREEE (reference sequence). The CDR3 spells CASSLGLGSATNEKLFF. For the CDR3, the DNA is TGTGCCAGCAGCTTGGGCCTGGGTTCAGCAACTAATGAAAAACTGTTTTTT.

The chain has TRBV7-8 and TRBJ2-5; perhaps TRBD1 as D (5 bases). The CDR3 length is 15 residues. V was shortened by 0 bases and J by 5 bases, with 13 bases between the two germline ends. The germline gives CDR1 SGHVS, CDR2 FQNEAQ. The CDR3 is CASSLAHRLSETQYF. For the CDR3, the DNA is TGTGCCAGCAGCTTAGCCCACAGGTTATCGGAGACCCAGTACTTC.

This chain connects TRBV7-2 to TRBJ2-7; perhaps TRBD2 as D (5 bases). With 2 bases removed from V and 4 bases from J, the gap between germline ends came to 12 bases. The CDR3 sequence is 14 residues long. Per germline, CDR1 SGHTA and CDR2 FQGNSA. The CDR3 sequence: CASSLPGMKYEQYF. CDR3 DNA sequence: TGTGCCAGCAGCTTACCCGGGATGAAATACGAGCAGTACTTC.

This clone came up a few times. The V call is TRBV2, the J call TRBJ1-5; 10 bases are a match to TRBD1. The CDR3 length is 14 residues. Germline CDR1 reads SNHLY; CDR2 reads FYNNEI. V lost 6 bases and J lost 4; bases outside the gene matches: 3. This CDR3 reads CASREGQGNQPQHF. The CDR3 DNA follows: TGTGCCAGCAGGGAGGGACAGGGGAATCAGCCCCAGCATTTT.

The gene calls are TRBV7-2 and TRBJ2-7; D might be TRBD1 or TRBD2, each matching 5 bases. The CDR3 is 14 residues long. From germline, CDR1 is SGHTA and CDR2 FQGNSA. Between the trimmed V and J ends, which lost 0 bases and 3 bases, there was a span of 9 bases. Here the CDR3 reads CASSLAGANYEQYF. The DNA of the CDR3 is TGTGCCAGCAGCTTAGCCGGGGCAAACTACGAGCAGTACTTC.